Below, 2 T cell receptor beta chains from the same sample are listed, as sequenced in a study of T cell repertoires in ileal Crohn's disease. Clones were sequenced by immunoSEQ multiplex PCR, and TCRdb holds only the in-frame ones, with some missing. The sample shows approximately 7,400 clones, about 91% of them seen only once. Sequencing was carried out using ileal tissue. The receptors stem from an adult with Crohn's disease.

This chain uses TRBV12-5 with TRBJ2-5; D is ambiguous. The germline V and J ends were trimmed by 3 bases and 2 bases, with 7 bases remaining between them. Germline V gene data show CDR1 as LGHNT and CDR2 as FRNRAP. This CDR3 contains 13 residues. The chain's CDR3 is CASGFTLQETQYF. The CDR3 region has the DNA TGTGCTAGTGGTTTTACACTACAAGAGACCCAGTACTTC.

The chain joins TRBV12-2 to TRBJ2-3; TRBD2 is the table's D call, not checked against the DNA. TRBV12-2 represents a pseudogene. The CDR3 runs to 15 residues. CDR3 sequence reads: CASRPGLAGGDTQYF. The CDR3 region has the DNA TGTGCAAGTCGCCCGGGACTAGCGGGAGGAGATACGCAGTATTTT.